This T cell receptor (beta chain) was identified during a study of somatic mutations in cytotoxic T cells in rheumatoid arthritis. Study-wide context: Right after diagnosis, and before any treatment had started, patient peripheral blood (less than 33 ml EDTA) was drawn. Whole-study results and caveats: Nobody adjusted the slight TRBV07 underrepresentation in rheumatoid arthritis patients for multiple comparisons. Unlike healthy controls, rheumatoid arthritis patients had CD8+ clonality that increased with age. More than 20% of CD8+ cells belonged to the largest clone in 8 of 65 patients.

Method: immunoSEQ multiplex PCR; TCRdb's copy keeps in-frame clones and lacks some. This sample carries several thousand clones, more than 75% of them seen once, and the ten largest clones take about 5.3%. Germline assignment: CDR1 MNHEY and CDR2 SVGAGI. Deletions cut 0 bases from V and 4 bases from J, with 13 bases between. The CDR3 totals 16 residues. Notes on this clone: What it recognizes is unknown.

The sequenced sample was CD8+ T cells sorted from blood. This sequence was found in an adult with rheumatoid arthritis. V usage is TRBV6-5 and J usage is TRBJ1-5; D remains ambiguous. CDR3 protein: CASSYSALLGNQPQHF. For the CDR3, the DNA is TGTGCCAGCAGTTACTCTGCCCTCTTAGGGAATCAGCCCCAGCATTTT.